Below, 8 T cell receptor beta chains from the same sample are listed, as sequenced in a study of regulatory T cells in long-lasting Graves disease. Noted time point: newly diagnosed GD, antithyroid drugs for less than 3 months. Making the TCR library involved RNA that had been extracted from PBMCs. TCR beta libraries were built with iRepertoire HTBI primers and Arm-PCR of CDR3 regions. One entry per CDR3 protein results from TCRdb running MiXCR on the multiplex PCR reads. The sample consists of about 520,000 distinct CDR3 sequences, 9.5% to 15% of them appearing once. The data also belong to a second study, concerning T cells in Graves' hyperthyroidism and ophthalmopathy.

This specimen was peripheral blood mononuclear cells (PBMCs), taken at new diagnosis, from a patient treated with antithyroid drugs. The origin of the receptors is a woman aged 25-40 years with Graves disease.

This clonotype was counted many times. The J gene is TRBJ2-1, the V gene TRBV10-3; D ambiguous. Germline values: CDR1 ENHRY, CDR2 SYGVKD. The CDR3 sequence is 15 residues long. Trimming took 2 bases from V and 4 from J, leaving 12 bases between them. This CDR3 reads CAISEPTLVYNEQFF. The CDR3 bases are TGTGCCATCAGTGAGCCCACCTTGGTTTACAATGAGCAGTTCTTC.

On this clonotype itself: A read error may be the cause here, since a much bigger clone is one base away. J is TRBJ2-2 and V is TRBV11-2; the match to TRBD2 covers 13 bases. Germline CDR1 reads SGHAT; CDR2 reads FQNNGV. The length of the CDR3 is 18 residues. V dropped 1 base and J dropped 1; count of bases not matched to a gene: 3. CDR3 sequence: CASSLGTSGSMNTGELFF. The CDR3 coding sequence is TGTGCCAGCAGCTTAGGGACTAGCGGGAGTATGAACACCGGGGAGCTGTTTTTT.

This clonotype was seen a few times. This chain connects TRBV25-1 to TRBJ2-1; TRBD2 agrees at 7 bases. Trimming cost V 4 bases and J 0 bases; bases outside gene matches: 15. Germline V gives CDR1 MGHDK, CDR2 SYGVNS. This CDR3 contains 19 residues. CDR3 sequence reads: CASSGVPGLSSGSYNEQFF. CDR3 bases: TGTGCCAGCAGTGGGGTTCCGGGACTCTCTAGCGGCTCCTACAATGAGCAGTTCTTC.

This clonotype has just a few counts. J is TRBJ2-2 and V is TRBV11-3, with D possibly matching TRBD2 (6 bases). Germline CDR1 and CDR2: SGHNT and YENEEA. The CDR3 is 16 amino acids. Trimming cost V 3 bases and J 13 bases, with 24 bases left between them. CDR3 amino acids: CASSLVLGGSAAGLFF. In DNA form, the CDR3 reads TGTGCCAGCAGCTTGGTTCTCGGAGGGTCGGCGGCCGGGCTGTTTTTT.

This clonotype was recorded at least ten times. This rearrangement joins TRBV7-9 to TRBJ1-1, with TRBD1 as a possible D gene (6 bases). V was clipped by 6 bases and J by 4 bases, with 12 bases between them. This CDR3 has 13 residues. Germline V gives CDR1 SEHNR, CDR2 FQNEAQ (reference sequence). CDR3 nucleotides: TGTGCCAGCAGAAGGGACATAAGCACTGAAGCTTTCTTT. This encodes CASRRDISTEAFF.

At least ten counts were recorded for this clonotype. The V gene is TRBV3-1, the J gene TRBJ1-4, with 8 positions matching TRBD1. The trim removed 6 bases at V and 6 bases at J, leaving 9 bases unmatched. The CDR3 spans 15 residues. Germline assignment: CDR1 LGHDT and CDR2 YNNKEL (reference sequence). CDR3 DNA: TGTGCCAGCAGTCAATCGGACAGGGCACATGAAAAACTGTTTTTT. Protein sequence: CASSQSDRAHEKLFF.

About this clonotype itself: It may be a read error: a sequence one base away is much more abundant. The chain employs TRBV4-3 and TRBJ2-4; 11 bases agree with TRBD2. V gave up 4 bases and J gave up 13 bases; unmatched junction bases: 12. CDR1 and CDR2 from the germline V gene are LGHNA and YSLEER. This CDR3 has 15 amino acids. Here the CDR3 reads CASSRTSGGYNEQYF. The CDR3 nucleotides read TGCGCCAGCAGCCGTACTAGCGGGGGTTACAATGAGCAGTACTTC.

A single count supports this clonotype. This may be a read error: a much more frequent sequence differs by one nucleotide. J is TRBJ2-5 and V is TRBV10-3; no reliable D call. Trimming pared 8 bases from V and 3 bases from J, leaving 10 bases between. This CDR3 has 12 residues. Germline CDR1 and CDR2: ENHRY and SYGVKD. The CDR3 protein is CAIEQSKETQYF. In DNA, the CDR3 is TGTGCCATCGAACAAAGCAAAGAGACCCAGTACTTC.